The 6 T cell receptor beta chains reported below all come from one sample, sequenced in a study of cytomegalovirus exposure and HLA in healthy donors. The PCR had 60 Vbeta and 13 Jbeta primers. The data were produced by immunoSEQ multiplex PCR, yet TCRdb's version contains in-frame clones alone and is incomplete. There are some 140,000 clones in the sample; 80% occur only once, and over 5% lies in the top ten. The sequenced sample consisted of PBMCs. The receptors stem from a woman between 35 and 50 years old in good health and CMV-seropositive.

The chain employs TRBV4-1 and TRBJ2-7; D might be TRBD2 (5 bases). The CDR3 covers 14 residues. Per the germline V gene, CDR1 is MGHRA and CDR2 is YSYEKL. With 2 bases removed from V and 0 bases from J, the gap between germline ends came to 8 bases. The DNA for the CDR3 is TGCGCCAGCAGCCAACAGCGGTTCTCCTACGAGCAGTACTTC. This sequence encodes CASSQQRFSYEQYF.

V and J are TRBV19 and TRBJ1-2; the match to TRBD1 covers 9 bases. Germline values: CDR1 LNHDA, CDR2 SQIVND (reference sequence). The J segment lost 8 bases and the V segment lost 5 bases, leaving 6 bases of the junction unmatched. This CDR3 region has 13 residues. For the CDR3, the DNA is TGTGCCAGTAGTCCCGGACAGGGGAGCGGCTACACCTTC. Its translation: CASSPGQGSGYTF.

This chain uses TRBV12-5 with TRBJ2-3; a possible D gene is TRBD2 (6 bases). V lost 11 bases to trimming and J lost 2 bases, with 14 bases between them. Germline V gene sequence: CDR1 LGHNT, CDR2 FRNRAP. The CDR3 is made up of 13 amino acids. This CDR3 is CASGRGVTDTQYF. The CDR3 nucleotides read TGTGCTTCCGGGCGGGGTGTCACAGATACGCAGTATTTT.

This rearrangement joins TRBV27 to TRBJ2-7, with 10 bases aligning to TRBD2. The CDR3 consists of 16 residues. The germline V gene has CDR1 MNHEY and CDR2 SMNVEV (reference sequence). V shed 5 bases and J 3 bases; nucleotides not matched to a gene: 10. For the CDR3, the DNA is TGTGCCAGCAGTCTTCTAGCGGGAGATCAATACTACGAGCAGTACTTC. Translation gives CASSLLAGDQYYEQYF.

The chain links TRBV6-5 to TRBJ1-4, with 8 nucleotides matching TRBD1. V lost 2 bases, J lost 7 bases, and 9 bases stayed unmatched. The CDR3 spans 16 residues. Per germline, CDR1 MNHEY and CDR2 SVGAGI. The CDR3 loop reads CASSYRRPGGVEKLFF. In DNA form, the CDR3 reads TGTGCCAGCAGTTACCGGCGGCCAGGGGGCGTTGAAAAACTGTTTTTT.

This sequence joins TRBV11-1 and TRBJ2-7; 9 positions agree with TRBD2. The CDR3 loop spans 15 amino acids. J lost 2 bases, V lost 0 bases, and 2 bases had no gene match. Germline CDR1 reads SGHAT; CDR2 reads FQDESV (reference sequence). This chain's CDR3 is CASSLAPSGAYEQYF. Written as DNA, the CDR3 is TGTGCCAGCAGCTTAGCCCCTAGCGGGGCCTACGAGCAGTACTTC.